This entry is about one T cell receptor (beta chain). No cognate antigen has been identified for it. Qualities for individual bases were not recorded, and no much larger clone is one base off. The CDR3 has 18 amino acids, counting the end cysteine and phenylalanine. Of all the DNA, just the CDR3 is kept, 54 bases in frame from base 1. From the germline V gene (reference sequence), CDR1 is GTSNPN and CDR2 is SVGIG. Trimming removed 3 bases from V and 4 bases from J, leaving 27 bases between the germline ends. Library preparation used multiplex PCR. The sequencer listed for this sample is Illumina HiSeq 4000. CDR3 regions were amplified by Arm-PCR with iRepertoire HTBI primers to construct TCR beta libraries. Gel purification was performed on PCR products prior to sequencing. The original pipeline was this. Gene usage analysis of CDR3 amino acid clonotypes relied on the 60 or so TRBV and about 13 TRBJ segments identified across samples. Filtered high-quality paired reads were merged into contigs using COPE and FqMerger. Contigs were aligned with BLAST to IMGT TRBV, TRBD and TRBJ reference genes, and CDR3 was defined per IMGT. Highly expanded clones were defined as clonotypes with a frequency above 0.1%. Shannon entropy was used to measure repertoire diversity, and the Gini coefficient was used to measure V-J evenness. Clonotypes shared by more than one individual were considered public. TCRdb redid the processing of the public reads, applying fastp at Q25 and MiXCR, and retained in-frame beta chains. Here each entry gathers all rows of one CDR3 protein and keeps the most common genes and DNA. The V and J calls follow TCRdb's processing rather than the paper's. The sample includes approximately 400,000 distinct CDR3 sequences, with around 20% observed a single time. The ten largest clones capture around 24% of the sample.

The data stem from a study of regulatory T cells in long-lasting Graves disease (dated by TCRdb to the early 2020s). In the study overall: To count as having persistent Graves' disease, a patient had to have received antithyroid drug treatment for over 5 years with TSH receptor autoantibodies remaining persistently positive. Peripheral blood TCR sequencing and RNA sequencing compared persistent Graves' disease patients with newly diagnosed Graves' disease patients. The study was conducted in China and was registered as a clinical trial. A total of 35 or so samples underwent TCR sequencing: around 13 from persistent and about 20 from newly diagnosed Graves' disease patients. Persistent Graves' disease patients in the clinical cohort had taken antithyroid drugs for about 10.3 years on average.

This specimen's time point label, interpreted: persistent/refractory GD, antithyroid drugs over 5 years with positive TRAb. For both TCR sequencing and RNA sequencing, RNA was extracted from PBMCs using TRIzol. The diagnosis of Graves' disease followed American Thyroid Association guidelines. Recruitment of patients was carried out at an endocrinology department in Xi'an, China. Each patient gave around 9 milliliters of peripheral blood, collected in an EDTA anticoagulant tube. Ficoll Paque Plus density gradient separation was used to isolate PBMCs, and no additional T cell sorting was done. An Agilent 2100 Bioanalyzer and agarose gel were used to assess RNA quality, and a NanoDrop 2000 was used to measure RNA concentration. What the authors observed across the whole study: Preferential use of TRBV28, TRBJ1-2 and TRBJ2-5 was observed in persistent disease, whereas TRBV20-1 and TRBJ2-1 were favored in newly diagnosed disease. Patients with persistent disease shared more public clonotypes (around 2,700) than newly diagnosed patients did (nearly 1,000). Because the primary lesion, thyroid tissue, could not be accessed, the study looked at peripheral blood alone. Lower TCR Shannon entropy and fewer highly expanded clones were observed in persistent Graves' disease patients than in newly diagnosed patients, which suggested clonal expansion. Sequencing and analysis were limited to the TCR beta chain. The authors noted that the small sample size was a limitation that may lower accuracy.

Specimen: peripheral blood mononuclear cells (PBMCs), collected when the disease was refractory, from a patient treated with antithyroid drugs. The source of this sequence is a female donor with Graves disease. The receptor chain draws on TRBV30 and TRBJ1-2; a tentative D call is TRBD1 (5 bases match). The nucleotides read TGTGCCTGGAGGAAGCCCTGGCAGGGCGACCTCCCGGGCTATGGCTACACCTTC. It translates as CAWRKPWQGDLPGYGYTF.